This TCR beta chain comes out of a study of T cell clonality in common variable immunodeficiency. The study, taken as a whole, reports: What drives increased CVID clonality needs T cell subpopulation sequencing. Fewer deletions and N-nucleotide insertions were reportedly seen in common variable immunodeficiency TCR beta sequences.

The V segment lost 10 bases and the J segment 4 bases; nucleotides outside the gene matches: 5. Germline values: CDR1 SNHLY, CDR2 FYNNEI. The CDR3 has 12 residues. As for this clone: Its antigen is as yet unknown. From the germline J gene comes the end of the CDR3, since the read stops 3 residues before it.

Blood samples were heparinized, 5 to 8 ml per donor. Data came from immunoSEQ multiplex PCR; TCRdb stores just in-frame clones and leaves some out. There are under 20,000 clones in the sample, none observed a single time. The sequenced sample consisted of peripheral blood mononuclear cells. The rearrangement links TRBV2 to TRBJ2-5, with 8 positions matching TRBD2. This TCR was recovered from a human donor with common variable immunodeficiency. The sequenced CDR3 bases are TGTGCCACAGCGGGAGTAGGAGAGACC. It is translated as CATAGVGET. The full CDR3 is CATAGVGETQYF.